These 13 T cell receptor beta chains were all obtained from the same sample, sequenced in a study of T cells in Graves' hyperthyroidism and ophthalmopathy. Amplification of TCR beta CDR3 regions used RNA as the template. When the TCR CDR3 underwent first-round RT-PCR, the HTBI primer set was used. TCRdb re-derived calls from the multiplex PCR reads in MiXCR, one entry per CDR3 protein. The sample holds more than 500,000 distinct CDR3 sequences, about 16% seen once. Sequenced: blood. These receptors were collected from a woman aged 30 to 39 with Graves' ophthalmopathy.

In its sample, this clonotype was seen a few times. The chain joins TRBV5-1 to TRBJ2-7; D uncertain. CDR1 and CDR2 from the germline V gene are SGHRS and YFSETQ. V shed 2 bases and J shed 7 bases, with 10 bases lying between them. CDR3 size: 12 residues. The CDR3 loop reads CASSFNPREQYF. CDR3 coding DNA: TGCGCCAGCAGCTTCAATCCGAGGGAGCAGTACTTC.

Ten or more counts support this clonotype. V gene TRBV11-2 combines with J gene TRBJ2-4, with TRBD2 matching over 12 bases. This CDR3 region has 19 residues. Germline V CDR1 and CDR2: SGHAT, FQNNGV. V shed 0 bases, J shed 0 bases, and the junction held 6 bases outside the gene matches. The CDR3 loop is CASSLDLATSGRAKNIQYF. CDR3 DNA sequence: TGTGCCAGCAGCTTAGATCTGGCGACTAGCGGGAGAGCCAAAAACATTCAGTACTTC.

The rearrangement joins TRBV7-2 to TRBJ1-5; 7 bases agree with TRBD1. This CDR3 spans 13 amino acids. From germline, CDR1 is SGHTA and CDR2 FQGNSA. V shed 4 bases and J 5 bases; nucleotides not matched to a gene: 2. CDR3 in amino acids: CASSSGGYQPQHF. The CDR3, as DNA: TGTGCCAGCAGCTCAGGGGGTTATCAGCCCCAGCATTTT.

This chain links TRBV7-3 with TRBJ2-1; 9 bases agree with TRBD2. V was clipped by 4 bases and J by 7 bases; unmatched bases: 11. This CDR3 region has 16 residues. Germline V gene lookup returns CDR1 SGHTA and CDR2 FQGTGA. CDR3 coding DNA: TGTGCCAGCAGCTATAGCGGAGCGGGAGGTTGGAATGAGCAGTTCTTC. Translation gives CASSYSGAGGWNEQFF.

Concerning this clonotype itself: This may stem from a read error, because a much larger clone lies one nucleotide away. Given the absence of the conserved phenylalanine or tryptophan at the CDR3 end, a read error is likely. J is TRBJ2-7 and V is TRBV18, with a tentative D call TRBD1 (5 bases). CDR3 size: 15 residues. Trimming left V 3 bases short and J 0 bases short, with 12 bases between. Germline values: CDR1 KGHSH, CDR2 LQKENI. CDR3 region: CASSPSSTASYEQYL. CDR3 nucleotide sequence: TGTGCCAGCTCACCCTCATCGACAGCCTCCTACGAGCAGTACCTC.

The genes are TRBV5-1 and TRBJ1-3, with TRBD1 as a possible D gene (6 bases). The length of the CDR3 is 17 residues. Germline V gene sequence: CDR1 SGHRS, CDR2 YFSETQ. V gave up 0 bases and J gave up 0 bases, with 13 bases separating them. This CDR3 is CASSLEGHSGSGNTIYF. The CDR3 bases are TGCGCCAGCAGCTTGGAGGGACACTCGGGCTCTGGAAACACCATATATTTT. The whole variable domain, filled in from reference TRBV5-1 and TRBJ1-3, reads KAGVTQTPRYLIKTRGQQVTLSCSPISGHRSVSWYQQTPGQGLQFLFEYFSETQRNKGNFPGRFSGRQFSNSRSEMNVSTLELGDSALYLCASSLEGHSGSGNTIYFGEGSWLTVV.

There are a few counts of this clonotype. The J gene is TRBJ2-2, the V gene TRBV12-3 or TRBV12-4; 7 bases match TRBD2. This CDR3 is built from 15 residues. The J segment lost 0 bases and the V segment lost 6 bases, leaving 4 bases of the junction unmatched. CDR3 DNA: TGTGCCAGCAGAGCGGGACTTCCGAACACCGGGGAGCTGTTTTTT. It yields the protein CASRAGLPNTGELFF.

As to this clonotype: A read error is possible here, since a much larger clone lies one base away. The gene calls are TRBV27 and TRBJ2-7; no definite D call. Deletions cut 4 bases from V and 2 bases from J, with 12 bases between. CDR3 length: 14 amino acids. Germline V gene data show CDR1 as MNHEY and CDR2 as SMNVEV (reference sequence). In nucleotides, the CDR3 is TGTGCCAGCAGTTCCCACACCGGAACCTACGAGCAGTACTTC. This codes for CASSSHTGTYEQYF.

This clonotype was counted only a few times. The chain recombines TRBV6-1 with TRBJ1-2; the D gene is possibly TRBD1 (5 bases). V was trimmed by 1 base and J by 1 base, leaving 13 bases between them. CDR3 size: 16 residues. Germline lookup yields CDR1 MNHNS and CDR2 SASEGT. This CDR3 reads CASSEEDTYLNYGYTF. The CDR3 DNA reads TGTGCCAGCAGTGAAGAGGACACCTATCTTAACTATGGCTACACCTTC.

This clonotype has at least ten counts. The chain carries TRBV20-1 and TRBJ2-5; the match to TRBD1 covers 9 bases. The CDR3 has 13 residues. Per the germline V gene, CDR1 is DFQATT and CDR2 is SNEGSKA (reference sequence). V shed 1 base and J 5 bases; nucleotides not matched to a gene: 2. CDR3 in DNA: TGCAGTGCTAGAGGGGGACAGGGCGAGACCCAGTACTTC. It specifies CSARGGQGETQYF.

The gene calls are TRBV3-1 and TRBJ2-5; the match to TRBD2 covers 16 bases. Germline values: CDR1 LGHDT, CDR2 YNNKEL (reference sequence). The CDR3 length is 18 residues. The junction had 9 bases not matched to a gene; V was cut back by 4 bases and J by 4 bases. The CDR3 DNA is TGTGCCAGCAGCCTATGGGGACTAGCGGGAGGGAGTAGAGAGACCCAGTACTTC. The encoded protein is CASSLWGLAGGSRETQYF.

This clonotype was seen at least ten times. The chain combines TRBV20-1 with TRBJ2-7; 8 nucleotides match TRBD2. The V gene's germline CDR1 is DFQATT and CDR2 SNEGSKA (reference sequence). Trimming removed 0 bases from V and 4 bases from J; junction bases left unmatched: 11. The CDR3 contains 16 residues. The CDR3 nucleotides read TGCAGTGCTAGAGATCGAGGTAGCGGGAAGAAGTACGAGCAGTACTTC. Residues: CSARDRGSGKKYEQYF.

This clonotype has a count of ten or more. The chain employs TRBV6-2 or TRBV6-3 and TRBJ2-7; TRBD1 aligns across 7 bases. V trimming: 1 base; J trimming: 2 bases; junction bases outside the gene matches: 2. The germline V gene encodes CDR1 MNHEY and CDR2 SVGEGT. There are 14 residues in the CDR3. The CDR3 DNA reads as TGTGCCAGCAGTTACTGGGACAGCGCCTACGAGCAGTACTTC. This codes for CASSYWDSAYEQYF.